The 9 T cell receptor beta chains below all came from one sample that was sequenced in a study of tumor-infiltrating T cells and Merkel cell polyomavirus. About the study: CD8+ T cells recognized the Merkel cell polyomavirus KLL epitope.

TCRdb's table, derived via immunoSEQ multiplex PCR, lists solely in-frame clones and lacks some. The sample consists of 20,000 to 30,000 clones, roughly 85% of them appearing once. Every patient's tumor was robustly positive for Merkel cell polyomavirus Large T antigen on immunohistochemistry. Sequencing was carried out using lymph node tissue. The receptors were sampled from a man aged 45-65 years with Merkel cell carcinoma.

The V and J genes are TRBV7-9 and TRBJ1-2; TRBD1 matches 7 bases. The CDR3 contains 13 residues. Germline V gene data show CDR1 as SEHNR and CDR2 as FQNEAQ (reference sequence). Trimming removed 0 bases from V and 6 bases from J; junction bases left unmatched: 1. DNA of the CDR3: TGTGCCAGCAGCTTAGCAGGGGGCGATGGCTACACCTTC. Translation: CASSLAGGDGYTF.

This clone was seen a few times. The chain joins TRBV4-3 to TRBJ1-2; 8 bases map to TRBD1. The CDR3 loop spans 15 amino acids. V lost 0 bases and J lost 3; bases outside the gene matches: 3. Germline CDR1 reads LGHNA; CDR2 reads YSLEER. This CDR3 is CASSQDGQGDYGYTF. DNA of the CDR3: TGCGCCAGCAGCCAAGATGGACAGGGAGACTATGGCTACACCTTC.

The chain couples TRBV6-6 to TRBJ1-5; 11 bases are a match to TRBD1. CDR3 length equals 15 residues. J lost 7 bases, V lost 6 bases, and 8 bases had no gene match. Germline V gene data show CDR1 as MNHNY and CDR2 as SVGAGI (reference sequence). This chain's CDR3 is CASSLGTGGIQPQHF. The CDR3 DNA follows: TGTGCCAGCAGCCTCGGGACAGGGGGGATCCAGCCCCAGCATTTT.

The chain combines TRBV18 with TRBJ1-2; maybe TRBD1 (6 bases). This CDR3 spans 15 amino acids. Deletions cut 3 bases from V and 4 bases from J, with 15 bases between. CDR1 KGHSH and CDR2 LQKENI come from the germline V gene. The CDR3 sequence: CASSPRQDPSYGYTF. In DNA, the CDR3 is TGTGCCAGCTCACCCCGACAGGACCCTTCCTATGGCTACACCTTC. Using reference TRBV18 and TRBJ1-2 for the parts outside the CDR3, the full variable domain is NAGVMQNPRHLVRRRGQEARLRCSPMKGHSHVYWYRQLPEEGLKFMVYLQKENIIDESGMPKERFSAEFPKEGPSILRIQQVVRGDSAAYFCASSPRQDPSYGYTFGSGTRLTVV.

The CDR3 DNA is TGCGCCAGCAGCTCTCCGGGTCACCTGGAGGGAGAGACCCAGTACTTC. This sequence encodes CASSSPGHLEGETQYF. The chain employs TRBV5-1 and TRBJ2-5, with TRBD2 as a possible D gene (6 bases). The CDR3 is 16 amino acids. The germline V and J ends were trimmed by 3 bases and 4 bases, with 19 bases remaining between them. Per the germline V gene, CDR1 is SGHRS and CDR2 is YFSETQ.

The chain combines TRBV29-1 with TRBJ2-5; possibly TRBD2 for D (6 bases). The germline gives CDR1 SQVTM, CDR2 ANQGSEA. The CDR3 sequence is 13 residues long. V dropped 4 bases and J dropped 1 base, with 10 bases sitting between them. The CDR3 reads CSVAAGPQETQYF. The DNA for the CDR3 is TGCAGCGTTGCGGCGGGGCCCCAAGAGACCCAGTACTTC.

In this sample, this clone turned up once. J is TRBJ2-5 and V is TRBV7-2; 8 bases align to TRBD1. J lost 3 bases, V lost 4 bases, and 1 base had no gene match. CDR3 size: 13 residues. The germline gives CDR1 SGHTA, CDR2 FQGNSA. The CDR3: CASSSTGEETQYF. CDR3 bases: TGTGCCAGCAGCTCGACAGGGGAAGAGACCCAGTACTTC.

The chain employs TRBV5-4 and TRBJ2-5; TRBD1 matches at 10 bases. Germline V gene sequence: CDR1 SGHNT, CDR2 YYREEE (reference sequence). This CDR3 is 14 amino acids long. The ends lost 3 bases at V and 5 bases at J; junction bases unmatched: 4. CDR3 amino acids: CASSSQGQGETQYF. CDR3 nucleotide sequence: TGTGCCAGCAGCTCCCAGGGACAGGGGGAGACCCAGTACTTC.

The chain links TRBV5-1 to TRBJ2-3; 8 bases map to TRBD1. Germline CDR1 reads SGHRS; CDR2 reads YFSETQ. Trimming cost V 0 bases and J 7 bases; bases outside gene matches: 4. The CDR3 extends over 14 amino acids. CDR3: CASSLAQGAYTQYF. The DNA for the CDR3 is TGCGCCAGCAGCTTGGCCCAGGGGGCTTATACGCAGTATTTT.